These 18 T cell receptor beta chains came from one sample sequenced in a study of T-cell reconstitution after alpha-beta-depleted transplantation in children. The authors prepared the TCRbeta library with unique molecular identifiers. TCRdb reanalysed the PCR reads using MiXCR and keeps one entry per CDR3 protein. There are about 610,000 distinct CDR3 sequences in the sample; over 9.5% occur only once, and less than 4.5% lies in the top ten. The specimen was PBMCs from the stem cell graft donor, collected from the stem cell graft. The receptor set was obtained from a human donor who donated a stem cell graft to a child with acute myeloid leukemia.

Many counts were recorded for this clonotype. An end of the junction differs from the germline gene, which may be a read error. The rearrangement links TRBV5-1 to TRBJ2-5, with unresolved D. The CDR3 loop spans 12 amino acids. Germline CDR1 is SGHRS and CDR2 is YFSETQ. CDR3: CASSLAKETQYF. CDR3 bases: TGTGCCAGCAGCTTAGCTAAGGAGACCCAGTACTTC.

A few counts support this clonotype. The genes are TRBV9 and TRBJ1-4; D remains unclear. This CDR3 has 15 residues. Looked up from germline, CDR1 is SGDLS and CDR2 is YYNGEE. V lost 0 bases and J lost 4, with 10 bases in between. The CDR3 reads CASSVAVGGNEKLFF. In DNA form, the CDR3 reads TGTGCCAGCAGCGTAGCAGTGGGCGGTAATGAAAAACTGTTTTTT.

This clonotype occurred a few times. V usage is TRBV20-1 and J usage is TRBJ2-4; 10 nucleotides line up with TRBD2. Germline V CDR1 and CDR2: DFQATT, SNEGSKA (reference sequence). V lost 3 bases to trimming and J lost 1 base; unmatched junction nucleotides: 3. The CDR3 length is 15 residues. The CDR3 protein is CSARSAGGAKNIQYF. The CDR3 coding sequence is TGCAGTGCTAGGTCAGCGGGGGGGGCCAAAAACATTCAGTACTTC.

This clonotype has more than one count but fewer than ten. J is TRBJ2-1 and V is TRBV12-3 or TRBV12-4; 8 bases agree with TRBD2. V was clipped by 3 bases and J by 8 bases; unmatched bases: 12. The CDR3 covers 16 residues. The CDR3 nucleotides read TGTGCCAGCAGTTTGGCGGCGGGAGGACCTTTCGATGAGCAGTTCTTC. Its translation: CASSLAAGGPFDEQFF.

In nucleotides, the CDR3 is TGTGCCAGCAGTTCCTGGACAGGGACTGAGACCCAGTACTTC. This gives the protein CASSSWTGTETQYF. The chain is built from TRBV6-5 and TRBJ2-5, with TRBD1 identical over 8 bases. The CDR3 extends over 14 amino acids. V shed 4 bases and J 5 bases; nucleotides not matched to a gene: 6. Germline CDR1 reads MNHEY; CDR2 reads SVGAGI.

The chain couples TRBV7-6 to TRBJ2-7; D possibly corresponds to TRBD2 (5 bases). This CDR3 has 14 residues. The V end was cut by 5 bases, the J end by 2 bases, with 13 bases between. Germline CDR1 and CDR2: SGHVS and FNYEAQ. Here the CDR3 reads CASSPGVRAYEQYF. CDR3 nucleotide sequence: TGTGCCAGCAGCCCCGGGGTGAGGGCCTACGAGCAGTACTTC.

There are many counts of this clonotype. The CDR3 is CSASWAAMNTEAFF. The CDR3 DNA is TGCAGTGCTAGTTGGGCAGCAATGAACACTGAAGCTTTCTTT. The chain uses TRBV20-1 and TRBJ1-1, with D uncertain. With 3 bases removed from V and 0 bases from J, the gap between germline ends came to 11 bases. The germline gives CDR1 DFQATT, CDR2 SNEGSKA (reference sequence). CDR3 length equals 14 residues.

V and J are TRBV7-8 and TRBJ2-5, with a tentative D call TRBD1 (5 bases). Germline V gene lookup returns CDR1 SGHVS and CDR2 FQNEAQ. Trimming stripped 5 bases from V and 4 bases from J, with 17 bases between. The CDR3 runs to 15 residues. The DNA of the CDR3 is TGTGCCAGCAGCCAGGGTAGGGTGTACGGAGAGACCCAGTACTTC. Translation gives CASSQGRVYGETQYF.

The gene calls are TRBV15 and TRBJ1-5, with D possibly being TRBD1 (6 bases). The V end was cut by 0 bases, the J end by 5 bases, with 11 bases between. This CDR3 region has 15 residues. Per the germline V gene, CDR1 is LNHNV and CDR2 is YYDKDF (reference sequence). CDR3 sequence (DNA): TGTGCCACCAGCAGAGATAGTACAGGGCATCAGCCCCAGCATTTT. Residues: CATSRDSTGHQPQHF.

V gene TRBV5-1 combines with J gene TRBJ2-7, with 9 bases lining up with TRBD2. Unmatched junction bases numbered 7, after V lost 5 bases and J lost 4 bases. Germline V lookup: CDR1 SGHRS, CDR2 YFSETQ. The length of the CDR3 is 14 residues. This CDR3 is CASRPAGLAYEQYF. Written as DNA, the CDR3 is TGCGCCAGCAGGCCCGCTGGACTAGCGTACGAGCAGTACTTC.

The chain carries TRBV10-3 and TRBJ2-5; maybe TRBD2 (5 bases). The CDR3 is 13 amino acids. CDR1 is ENHRY and CDR2 is SYGVKD in the germline V gene. Trimming took 4 bases from V and 5 from J, leaving 11 bases between them. The CDR3 loop is CAISARDRETQYF. The DNA of the CDR3 is TGTGCCATCAGTGCCCGGGATCGGGAGACCCAGTACTTC.

This clonotype was seen more than once but under ten times. J is TRBJ2-2 and V is TRBV12-3 or TRBV12-4; D unclear. The V end was cut by 7 bases, the J end by 6 bases, with 6 bases between. The CDR3 has 11 amino acids. The CDR3 is CASTRSGELFF. The CDR3 nucleotides read TGTGCCAGCACAAGGTCCGGGGAGCTGTTTTTT.

This chain joins TRBV12-3 or TRBV12-4 and TRBJ1-1, with 9 bases aligning to TRBD1. This CDR3 is built from 16 residues. V trimming: 5 bases; J trimming: 2 bases; junction bases outside the gene matches: 9. Here the CDR3 reads CASSLPGTGINTEAFF. The DNA for the CDR3 is TGTGCCAGCAGTCTCCCCGGGACAGGGATCAACACTGAAGCTTTCTTT.

The genes are TRBV20-1 and TRBJ2-2, with D unresolved. In germline, CDR1 is DFQATT, CDR2 SNEGSKA (reference sequence). Trimming took off 0 bases at V and 0 bases at J, with 5 bases between the two ends. The length of the CDR3 is 14 residues. CDR3: CSARDNANTGELFF. DNA for the CDR3: TGCAGTGCTAGAGACAACGCGAACACCGGGGAGCTGTTTTTT.

This clonotype was seen ten or more times. The V and J genes are TRBV5-1 and TRBJ2-1, with D possibly matching TRBD2 (6 bases). There are 15 residues in the CDR3. Trimming cost V 4 bases and J 3 bases, with 14 bases left between them. Germline V gene lookup returns CDR1 SGHRS and CDR2 YFSETQ. The CDR3 loop reads CASSISSARYNEQFF. The CDR3 DNA reads TGCGCCAGCAGCATTTCTAGCGCCCGCTACAATGAGCAGTTCTTC.

In this sample, this clonotype turned up many times. V and J are TRBV3-1 and TRBJ2-7; D may match TRBD1 or TRBD2 (7 bases each). Germline-derived CDR1 and CDR2 are LGHDT and YNNKEL (reference sequence). V was clipped by 4 bases and J by 3 bases, with 13 bases between them. The CDR3 consists of 14 residues. CDR3 amino acids: CASSLQGGIYEQYF. Written as DNA, the CDR3 is TGTGCCAGCAGCCTGCAGGGGGGGATCTACGAGCAGTACTTC.

The V and J genes are TRBV10-3 and TRBJ2-5; 8 bases fit TRBD1. V was pared by 2 bases and J by 5 bases, with 7 bases of the junction left unmatched. This CDR3 is 15 amino acids long. Germline V gene data show CDR1 as ENHRY and CDR2 as SYGVKD. The CDR3: CAISEPTGAPETQYF. The CDR3, as DNA: TGTGCCATCAGTGAGCCGACAGGGGCGCCGGAGACCCAGTACTTC.

This rearrangement joins TRBV20-1 to TRBJ2-3, with 10 nucleotides matching TRBD2. The CDR3 loop spans 14 amino acids. Germline V gene lookup returns CDR1 DFQATT and CDR2 SNEGSKA (reference sequence). With 2 bases clipped from V and 9 bases from J, the junction kept 8 bases outside the gene matches. CDR3 bases: TGCAGTGCTAGAAGACCTAGCGGGAGCCGAACGCAGTATTTT. It specifies CSARRPSGSRTQYF.